This T cell receptor (beta chain) was sequenced in a study of CD8 T cells in Susac syndrome. About 0.5 to 1 ug RNA was reverse transcribed with random hexamers. Amplification of TCR beta CDR3 used immunoSEQ multiplex PCR across 54 Vbeta and 13 Jbeta. TCRdb re-called the immunoSEQ multiplex PCR reads through MiXCR, storing one row per CDR3 protein. This table has about 210,000 distinct CDR3 sequences, roughly 93% appearing once. Peripheral blood CD8+ and CD4+ T cells were profiled by TCR beta sequencing. Sequenced sample: CD4+ T cells from PBMCs. This receptor was taken from a human donor with Susac syndrome.

This chain's CDR3 is CASVSGTGEETQYF. CDR3 in DNA: TGTGCCAGCGTTTCTGGGACAGGGGAAGAGACCCAGTACTTC. The chain combines TRBV28 with TRBJ2-5, with 10 nucleotides matching TRBD1. Germline V gene sequence: CDR1 MDHEN, CDR2 SYDVKM. The CDR3 is 14 residues long. With 8 bases clipped from V and 3 bases from J, the junction kept 6 bases outside the gene matches.